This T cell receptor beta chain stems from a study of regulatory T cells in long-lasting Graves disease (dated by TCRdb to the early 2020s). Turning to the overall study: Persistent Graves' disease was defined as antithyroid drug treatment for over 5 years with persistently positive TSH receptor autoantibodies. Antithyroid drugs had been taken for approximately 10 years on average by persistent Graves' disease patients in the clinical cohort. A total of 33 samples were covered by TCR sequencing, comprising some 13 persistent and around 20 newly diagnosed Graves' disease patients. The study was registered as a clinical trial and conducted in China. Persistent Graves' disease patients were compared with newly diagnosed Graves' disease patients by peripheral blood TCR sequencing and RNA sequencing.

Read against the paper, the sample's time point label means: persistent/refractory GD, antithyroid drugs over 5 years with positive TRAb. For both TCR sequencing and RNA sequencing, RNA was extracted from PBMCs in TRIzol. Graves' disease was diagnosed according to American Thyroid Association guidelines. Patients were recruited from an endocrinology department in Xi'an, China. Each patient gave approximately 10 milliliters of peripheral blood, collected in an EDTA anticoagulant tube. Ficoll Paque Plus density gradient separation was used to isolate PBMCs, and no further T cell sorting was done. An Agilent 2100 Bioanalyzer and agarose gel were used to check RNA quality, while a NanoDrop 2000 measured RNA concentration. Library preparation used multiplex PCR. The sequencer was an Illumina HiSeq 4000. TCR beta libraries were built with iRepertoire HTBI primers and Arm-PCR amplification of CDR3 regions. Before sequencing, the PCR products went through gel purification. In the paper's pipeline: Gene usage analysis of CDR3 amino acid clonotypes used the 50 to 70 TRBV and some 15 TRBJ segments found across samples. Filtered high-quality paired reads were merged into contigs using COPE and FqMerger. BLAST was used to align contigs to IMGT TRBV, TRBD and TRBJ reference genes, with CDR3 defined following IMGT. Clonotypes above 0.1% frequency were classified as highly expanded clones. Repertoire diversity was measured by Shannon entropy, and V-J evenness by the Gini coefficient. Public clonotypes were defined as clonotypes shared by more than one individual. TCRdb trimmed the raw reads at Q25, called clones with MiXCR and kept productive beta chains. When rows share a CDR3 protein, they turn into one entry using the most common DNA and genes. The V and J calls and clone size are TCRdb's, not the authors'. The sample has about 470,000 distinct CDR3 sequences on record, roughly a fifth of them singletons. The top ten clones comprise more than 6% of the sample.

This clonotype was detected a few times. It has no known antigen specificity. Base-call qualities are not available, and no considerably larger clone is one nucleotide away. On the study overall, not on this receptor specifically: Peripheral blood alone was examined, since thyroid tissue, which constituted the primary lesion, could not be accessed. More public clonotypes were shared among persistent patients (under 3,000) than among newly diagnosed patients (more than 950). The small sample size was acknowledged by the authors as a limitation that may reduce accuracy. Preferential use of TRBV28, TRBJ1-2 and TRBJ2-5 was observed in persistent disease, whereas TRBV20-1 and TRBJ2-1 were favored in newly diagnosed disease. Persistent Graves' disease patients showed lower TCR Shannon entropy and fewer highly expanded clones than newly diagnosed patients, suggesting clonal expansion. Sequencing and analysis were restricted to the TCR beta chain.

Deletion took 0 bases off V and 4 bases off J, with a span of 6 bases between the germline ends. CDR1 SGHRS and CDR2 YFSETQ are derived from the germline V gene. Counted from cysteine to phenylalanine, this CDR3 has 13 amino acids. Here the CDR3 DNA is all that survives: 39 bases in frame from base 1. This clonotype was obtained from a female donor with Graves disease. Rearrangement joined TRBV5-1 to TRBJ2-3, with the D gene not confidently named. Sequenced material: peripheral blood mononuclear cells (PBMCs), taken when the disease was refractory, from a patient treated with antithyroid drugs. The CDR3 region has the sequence CASSLVGSDTQYF. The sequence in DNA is TGCGCCAGCAGCTTGGTGGGATCAGATACGCAGTATTTT.